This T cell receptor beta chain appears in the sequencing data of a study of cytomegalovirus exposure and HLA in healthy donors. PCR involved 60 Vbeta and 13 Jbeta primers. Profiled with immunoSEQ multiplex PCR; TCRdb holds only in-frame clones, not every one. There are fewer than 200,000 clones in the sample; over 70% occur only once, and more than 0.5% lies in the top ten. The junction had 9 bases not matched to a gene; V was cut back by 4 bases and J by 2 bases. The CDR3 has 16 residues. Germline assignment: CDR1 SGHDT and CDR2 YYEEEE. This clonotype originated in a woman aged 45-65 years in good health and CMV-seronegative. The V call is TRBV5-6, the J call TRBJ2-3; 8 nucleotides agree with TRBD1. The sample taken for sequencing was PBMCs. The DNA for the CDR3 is TGTGCCAGCAGCCTCGGACAGGGTTCCCTCACAGATACGCAGTATTTT. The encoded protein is CASSLGQGSLTDTQYF.